A selection of T cell receptor beta chains follows, all from one sample in a study of T cells after yellow fever vaccination. TCRdb called the 5' RACE reads again in MiXCR, with one record for every CDR3 protein. Of approximately 150,000 distinct CDR3 sequences in the sample, about 8% are singletons; the top ten hold under 0.95%. This material consisted of CD4+ T cells sorted from PBMCs, taken 5 days after the yellow fever booster vaccination. All receptors derive from a man younger than 40 who received the YFV17D yellow fever vaccine. CDR3s include the opening cysteine and the closing phenylalanine or tryptophan. The D gene is left open where the match is weak. Clone size is given for some rows only: seen once, a few or many times, or a class if the clone is expanded.

v_gene	j_gene	abundance	d_gene	CDR3aa	CDR3nt
TRBV29-1	TRBJ2-5	many	-	CSVRGETQYF	TGCAGCGTCCGAGGGGAGACCCAGTACTTC
TRBV7-2	TRBJ1-1	many	-	CASSLGGGAVKAFF	TGTGCCAGCAGCTTAGGGGGAGGGGCTGTGAAAGCTTTCTTT
TRBV2	TRBJ2-6	many	-	CASSLEEPPGTF	TGTGCCAGCAGCCTTGAAGAACCCCCGGGGACTTTC
TRBV7-2	TRBJ2-1	many	TRBD2	CASSSPRGGQISSYNEQFF	TGTGCCAGCAGCTCACCGCGGGGGGGACAGATCAGCTCCTACAATGAGCAGTTCTTC
TRBV18	TRBJ2-3	many	-	CASSPPSTTSTDTQYF	TGTGCCAGCTCACCACCGTCCACAACTAGCACAGATACGCAGTATTTT
TRBV7-2	TRBJ2-7	many	-	CASTTSGVGEQYF	TGTGCCAGCACCACCTCAGGAGTTGGCGAGCAGTACTTC
TRBV6-5	TRBJ1-3	many	TRBD1	CASSYGQGEATIYF	TGTGCCAGCAGTTATGGACAGGGAGAAGCCACCATATATTTT
TRBV5-1	TRBJ1-6	many	-	CASSKQGPKAGSPLHF	TGCGCCAGCAGCAAGCAGGGACCTAAGGCGGGGTCACCCCTCCACTTT
TRBV10-2	TRBJ1-1	few	-	CASSLTEDTEAFF	TGCGCCAGCAGCCTGACAGAGGACACTGAAGCTTTCTTT
TRBV20-1	TRBJ2-6	few	-	CSAKAQGGTSGANVLTF	TGCAGTGCTAAGGCACAGGGGGGGACCTCTGGGGCCAACGTCCTGACTTTC
TRBV15	TRBJ2-1	many	-	CATSRDLAGEQFF	TGTGCCACCAGCAGAGACCTAGCAGGTGAGCAGTTCTTC
TRBV10-2	TRBJ2-7	many	TRBD2	CASNKRNGGTYEQYF	TGCGCCAGCAATAAACGCAACGGGGGGACCTACGAGCAGTACTTC
TRBV6-4	TRBJ2-1	-	TRBD2	CASSSRLAVRLQSYNEQFF	TGTGCCAGCAGTAGCAGGCTAGCGGTCCGTCTTCAATCCTACAATGAGCAGTTCTTC
TRBV19	TRBJ2-3	-	TRBD2	CAIGTSGRGADTQYF	TGTGCCATCGGGACTAGCGGGAGAGGGGCAGATACGCAGTATTTT
TRBV20-1	TRBJ2-3	many	-	CSASQGTSAGDTQYF	TGCAGTGCTAGTCAGGGGACCAGCGCGGGAGATACGCAGTATTTT
TRBV4-3	TRBJ2-7	many	-	CASSQQQNSYEQYF	TGCGCCAGCAGCCAGCAACAGAACTCCTACGAGCAGTACTTC
TRBV20-1	TRBJ2-3	many	-	CSARDSDSTDTQYF	TGCAGTGCTAGAGATTCGGACAGCACAGATACGCAGTATTTT
TRBV5-1	TRBJ2-7	few	-	CASSPGESEQYF	TGCGCCAGCAGCCCGGGAGAAAGCGAGCAGTACTTC
TRBV3-1	TRBJ2-3	many	-	CASSPGRTTFSTDTQYF	TGTGCCAGCAGCCCGGGACGTACTACGTTTTCCACAGATACGCAGTATTTT
TRBV15	TRBJ2-5	many	TRBD1	CATSPPGQGMETQYF	TGTGCCACTAGTCCCCCGGGACAGGGGATGGAGACCCAGTACTTC
TRBV5-1	TRBJ2-7	few	-	CASKRTATYEQYF	TGCGCCAGCAAGAGGACAGCCACCTACGAGCAGTACTTC
TRBV7-2	TRBJ1-1	few	TRBD1	CASSPRDRGWQGAFF	TGTGCCAGCAGCCCCCGGGACAGGGGTTGGCAGGGAGCTTTCTTT
TRBV28	TRBJ2-4	many	-	CASSLLSSRLAKNIQYF	TGTGCCAGCAGTTTATTGAGCAGTCGATTAGCCAAAAACATTCAGTACTTC
TRBV7-8	TRBJ2-2	many	TRBD2	CASSLRGGFTGELFF	TGTGCCAGCAGCTTACGGGGGGGGTTCACCGGGGAGCTGTTTTTT
TRBV12-5	TRBJ2-5	many	-	CASADVGETQYF	TGTGCTAGTGCCGACGTGGGGGAGACCCAGTACTTC
TRBV29-1	TRBJ2-3	many	TRBD1	CSVVKTGVFTDTQYF	TGCAGCGTCGTCAAGACAGGGGTGTTCACAGATACGCAGTATTTT
TRBV30	TRBJ2-1	-	TRBD1	CAWSVDRANEQFF	TGTGCCTGGAGTGTCGACAGGGCCAATGAGCAGTTCTTC
TRBV10-3	TRBJ1-1	many	-	CAISESGPRFTEAFF	TGTGCCATCAGTGAGTCGGGGCCGAGGTTCACTGAAGCTTTCTTT
TRBV27	TRBJ2-7	many	-	CASSLRADVGEQYF	TGTGCCAGCAGTCTCCGGGCCGACGTCGGCGAGCAGTACTTC
TRBV7-2	TRBJ2-5	many	TRBD2	CASSSRTLGRVETQYF	TGTGCCAGCAGCTCGAGGACGTTGGGGAGGGTGGAGACCCAGTACTTC
TRBV15	TRBJ2-7	few	TRBD2	CATSRGAGVDYEQYF	TGTGCCACCAGCAGGGGAGCGGGGGTAGACTACGAGCAGTACTTC
TRBV9	TRBJ2-3	many	TRBD2	CASSVGGLAGGITDTQYF	TGTGCCAGCAGCGTAGGTGGACTAGCGGGAGGCATCACAGATACGCAGTATTTT
TRBV7-6	TRBJ1-5	few	TRBD1	CASSPGQGDGQPQHF	TGTGCCAGCAGCCCAGGACAGGGGGACGGCCAGCCCCAGCATTTT
TRBV7-2	TRBJ2-3	many	-	CASSSKSADTQYF	TGTGCCAGCAGCTCGAAGTCCGCAGATACGCAGTATTTT
TRBV16	TRBJ2-5	many	-	CASSQGTKETQYF	TGTGCCAGCAGCCAAGGGACAAAAGAGACCCAGTACTTC
TRBV6-1	TRBJ2-7	many	TRBD2	CASSEASGSSEQYF	TGTGCCAGCAGTGAAGCTAGCGGGAGTAGCGAGCAGTACTTC
TRBV30	TRBJ1-5	-	-	CAWSDFGQNSNQPQHF	TGTGCCTGGAGTGACTTTGGACAGAATAGCAATCAGCCCCAGCATTTT
TRBV3-1	TRBJ2-2	few	-	CACSQDPGDLYTGELFF	TGTGCCTGCAGCCAAGATCCGGGGGACCTCTACACCGGGGAGCTGTTTTTT
TRBV27	TRBJ2-3	many	-	CASSSLNRVTQYF	TGTGCCAGCAGTTCATTGAACAGGGTCACGCAGTATTTT
TRBV5-1	TRBJ2-1	many	TRBD2	CASSPGTSGLNEQFF	TGCGCCAGCAGCCCCGGGACTAGCGGGCTAAATGAGCAGTTCTTC
TRBV10-3	TRBJ2-7	-	-	CAISETGGYEQYF	TGTGCCATCAGTGAGACTGGGGGCTACGAGCAGTACTTC
TRBV2	TRBJ2-7	many	TRBD2	CASAGTIPQYF	TGTGCCAGCGCCGGGACTATTCCGCAGTACTTC
TRBV5-1	TRBJ2-2	many	-	CASSFQPNTGELFF	TGCGCCAGCAGCTTCCAACCGAACACCGGGGAGCTGTTTTTT
TRBV20-1	TRBJ2-3	many	-	CSASGIETDTQYF	TGCAGTGCTAGTGGAATAGAAACAGATACGCAGTATTTT
TRBV5-1	TRBJ2-1	-	TRBD2	CASTGGASYNEQFF	TGCGCCAGTACCGGGGGGGCCTCCTACAATGAGCAGTTCTTC
TRBV20-1	TRBJ2-4	many	-	CSAQIAKNIQYF	TGCAGTGCTCAGATAGCCAAAAACATTCAGTACTTC
TRBV7-2	TRBJ2-3	many	TRBD2	CASSLARTSGTDTQYF	TGTGCCAGCAGCTTAGCCCGGACTAGCGGCACAGATACGCAGTATTTT
TRBV5-4	TRBJ2-7	-	-	CASLYDEQYF	TGTGCCAGCCTCTATGACGAGCAGTACTTC
TRBV14	TRBJ2-1	many	TRBD2	CASSQVPSAGPYNEQFF	TGTGCCAGCAGCCAAGTCCCCTCAGCGGGGCCCTACAATGAGCAGTTCTTC
TRBV6-5	TRBJ1-2	-	-	CASSSPGTNYGYTF	TGTGCCAGCAGTTCACCAGGGACTAACTATGGCTACACCTTC
TRBV7-3	TRBJ2-3	many	TRBD2	CASSRGLAPDTQYF	TGTGCCAGCAGCCGCGGACTAGCTCCAGATACGCAGTATTTT